The sample holds many counts of the clone carrying this T cell receptor (beta chain). The antigen remains unidentified. These data come from a study of human T cells and chemical hapten exposure. Study details: Donors were sensitized with 2% DPC on the upper inner arm. Patients having alopecia areata, totalis or universalis were mostly female. Study results and caveats: It should be noted that donors had alopecia, so their immune response may differ from healthy people's.

Time point given: patch test 3, about 24 weeks after DPC sensitization. Treatment indicated: therapeutic diphenylcyclopropenone sensitization with weekly scalp DPC. It was unfractionated whole blood from which total RNA was extracted. A single record per CDR3 protein comes from TCRdb applying MiXCR to the RACE reads. The repertoire consists of tens of thousands of distinct CDR3 sequences, with around 13% occurring once and the leading ten covering around 5.7%. The clonotype originates from a woman aged 45-60 years with alopecia areata. Some clones in this sample may be carry-over from other donors' samples. Here the sequenced sample was whole blood, taken in connection with sensitization to the hapten diphenylcyclopropenone (DPC).

DNA for the CDR3: TGTGCCAGCTCACCCTCTGTTGACAGGGCCGGCTATGGCTACACCTTC. Translated, it gives CASSPSVDRAGYGYTF. V is TRBV18 and J is TRBJ1-2; TRBD1 agrees at 7 bases. V lost 3 bases, J lost 4 bases, and 11 bases stayed unmatched. CDR1 KGHSH and CDR2 LQKENI come from the germline V gene. The CDR3 consists of 16 residues.